The next 27 T cell receptor beta chains were all read from a single sample in a study of T cells in Graves' hyperthyroidism and ophthalmopathy. TCR beta CDR3 regions were amplified from RNA. The HTBI primer set served for first-round RT-PCR of the TCR CDR3. TCRdb analysed the multiplex PCR reads with MiXCR anew, one entry per CDR3 protein. Here the sample spans 300,000 to 500,000 distinct CDR3 sequences, more than 13% being singletons. The sequenced sample was blood. The origin of the receptors is a man aged 50-59 years with Graves' ophthalmopathy.

This clonotype was seen at least ten times. This chain joins TRBV20-1 and TRBJ2-1, with 7 bases aligning to TRBD2. The CDR3 runs 15 residues. CDR1 and CDR2 from the germline V gene are DFQATT and SNEGSKA (reference sequence). With V trimmed by 1 base and J by 7 bases, 10 bases remained unmatched. CDR3 in DNA: TGCAGTGCTAGAGGAGCGCGGGAGATACGGAATGAGCAGTTCTTC. This gives the protein CSARGAREIRNEQFF.

This clonotype showed up many times. The chain uses TRBV6-1 and TRBJ1-5, with D possibly matching TRBD1 (5 bases). CDR1 and CDR2 (germline): MNHNS, SASEGT. V was shortened by 3 bases and J by 4 bases, with 13 bases between the two germline ends. The CDR3 extends over 15 amino acids. Here the CDR3 reads CASSDLTGTNQPQHF. In DNA form, the CDR3 reads TGTGCCAGCAGTGACCTTACCGGGACTAATCAGCCCCAGCATTTT.

J is TRBJ2-1 and V is TRBV7-9, with 8 bases matching TRBD2. J lost 6 bases, V lost 1 base, and 14 bases had no gene match. Germline assignment: CDR1 SEHNR and CDR2 FQNEAQ (reference sequence). The CDR3 is made up of 18 amino acids. DNA for the CDR3: TGTGCCAGCAGCTTAGTTCTCGCCACGGGAGGGCAGATCAATGAGCAGTTCTTC. Its translation: CASSLVLATGGQINEQFF.

This clonotype has a count of ten or more. The V and J genes are TRBV11-3 and TRBJ2-5, with D possibly matching TRBD2 (6 bases). Germline V gives CDR1 SGHNT, CDR2 YENEEA. The CDR3 spans 13 residues. Trimming removed 9 bases at V and 4 bases at J, with 15 bases between. In nucleotides, the CDR3 is TGTGCCAGTTCAATTGGGAGGAGAGAGACCCAGTACTTC. Protein sequence: CASSIGRRETQYF.

In its sample, this clonotype was seen a few times. One junction end disagrees with the germline gene, perhaps due to a read error. This rearrangement joins TRBV7-7 to TRBJ2-5; D could derive from TRBD1 or TRBD2 (6 bases each). The CDR3 runs to 15 residues. Per the germline V gene, CDR1 is SSHAT and CDR2 is FNYEAQ (reference sequence). The CDR3 DNA is TGTGCTAGCAGCTTAGGGGGGAGCGCGCCGGAGACCCAGTACTTC. Protein product: CASSLGGSAPETQYF.

This clonotype was seen once. The chain recombines TRBV19 with TRBJ2-4; 10 bases line up with TRBD2. Trimming removed 4 bases from V and 8 bases from J; junction bases left unmatched: 11. The CDR3 extends over 16 amino acids. Germline V CDR1 and CDR2: LNHDA, SQIVND (reference sequence). CDR3 amino acids: CASSTRASGSMYIQYF. The CDR3 DNA reads as TGTGCCAGTAGTACGCGAGCTAGCGGGAGTATGTACATTCAGTACTTC.

J is TRBJ2-1 and V is TRBV4-1, with TRBD1 as a possible D gene (5 bases). V was pared by 3 bases and J by 9 bases, with 12 bases between. This CDR3 is 13 amino acids long. Per the germline V gene, CDR1 is MGHRA and CDR2 is YSYEKL. The CDR3: CASSHPGLTEQFF. For the CDR3, the DNA is TGCGCCAGCAGCCACCCAGGGCTTACTGAGCAGTTCTTC.

This clonotype was observed many times. CDR3 nucleotides: TGTGCCAGCAGCTTTCCAGCTATCCCCTACGAGCAGTACTTC. It codes for CASSFPAIPYEQYF. The V gene is TRBV7-2, the J gene TRBJ2-7; no clear D. From germline, CDR1 is SGHTA and CDR2 FQGNSA. Between the trimmed V and J ends, which lost 3 bases and 2 bases, there was a span of 11 bases. The CDR3 extends over 14 amino acids.

V is TRBV12-3 or TRBV12-4 and J is TRBJ2-1; TRBD2 matches at 8 bases. CDR3 length equals 16 residues. The V segment lost 4 bases and the J segment 12 bases; nucleotides outside the gene matches: 17. This CDR3 reads CASSWAMSGGGGAQFF. CDR3 bases: TGTGCCAGCAGTTGGGCGATGAGCGGGGGCGGTGGGGCGCAGTTCTTC.

The chain joins TRBV18 to TRBJ2-1; 16 bases match TRBD2. The CDR3 spans 20 residues. V lost 1 base to trimming and J lost 4 bases; unmatched junction nucleotides: 10. Germline V gives CDR1 KGHSH, CDR2 LQKENI. The CDR3 DNA follows: TGTGCCAGCTCACCACTTGCCGGGACTAGCGGGAGGGCCTCGTACAATGAGCAGTTCTTC. This codes for CASSPLAGTSGRASYNEQFF. Looking up the rest from reference TRBV18 and TRBJ2-1 gives the full variable domain: NAGVMQNPRHLVRRRGQEARLRCSPMKGHSHVYWYRQLPEEGLKFMVYLQKENIIDESGMPKERFSAEFPKEGPSILRIQQVVRGDSAAYFCASSPLAGTSGRASYNEQFFGPGTRLTVL.

The sample holds many counts of this clonotype. The chain links TRBV6-5 to TRBJ2-7; TRBD2 might be the D (6 bases). CDR1 and CDR2 from the germline V gene are MNHEY and SVGAGI. The CDR3 contains 16 residues. V gave up 2 bases and J gave up 5 bases, with 19 bases separating them. The CDR3 DNA reads as TGTGCCAGCAGTTACGGCGGGACCGGGCGCCGGGACGAGCAGTACTTC. It codes for CASSYGGTGRRDEQYF.

Ten or more counts support this clonotype. The rearrangement uses TRBV30 and TRBJ1-5; TRBD1 aligns across 10 bases. Looked up from germline, CDR1 is GTSNPN and CDR2 is SVGIG (reference sequence). The CDR3 runs to 16 residues. The V segment lost 3 bases and the J segment 5 bases; nucleotides outside the gene matches: 10. CDR3 nucleotides: TGTGCCTGGAGCGGCCCCGGGACAGGGGCCGATCAGCCCCAGCATTTT. This sequence encodes CAWSGPGTGADQPQHF. Supplemented by reference TRBV30 and TRBJ1-5, the full variable domain reads SQTIHQWPATLVQPVGSPLSLECTVEGTSNPNLYWYRQAAGRGLQLLFYSVGIGQISSEVPQNLSASRPQDRQFILSSKKLLLSDSGFYLCAWSGPGTGADQPQHFGDGTRLSIL.

The chain links TRBV12-3 or TRBV12-4 to TRBJ2-1; 7 positions agree with TRBD2. This CDR3 comprises 15 residues. V lost 4 bases and J lost 8; bases outside the gene matches: 11. The DNA for the CDR3 is TGTGCCAGCAGTTGGGGTGGGGGGGGGAAGGATGAGCAGTTCTTC. Protein sequence: CASSWGGGGKDEQFF.

The chain joins TRBV19 to TRBJ1-1; D not resolved. V was shortened by 11 bases and J by 1 base, with 23 bases between the two germline ends. Germline CDR1 and CDR2: LNHDA and SQIVND (reference sequence). This CDR3 has 16 residues. The CDR3 coding sequence is TGTGCCGGTGCGAAATATGCCGGAGGGCGGAACACTGAAGCTTTCTTT. Its protein is CAGAKYAGGRNTEAFF.

There are a few counts of this clonotype. The chain carries TRBV28 and TRBJ2-7; 8 bases map to TRBD2. The CDR3 has 15 amino acids. With 5 bases clipped from V and 2 bases from J, the junction kept 8 bases outside the gene matches. Per the germline V gene, CDR1 is MDHEN and CDR2 is SYDVKM. CDR3: CASSSIAGWTYEQYF. The CDR3 DNA follows: TGTGCCAGCAGTAGTATAGCGGGATGGACCTACGAGCAGTACTTC.

The chain joins TRBV12-3 or TRBV12-4 to TRBJ2-2, with D perhaps being TRBD1 or TRBD2 (5 bases each). V was cut by 1 base and J by 7 bases, with 10 bases left in between. CDR3 length: 14 amino acids. In nucleotides, the CDR3 is TGTGCCAGCAGTTTAGGGGACGTGAGCGGGGAGCTGTTTTTT. Residues: CASSLGDVSGELFF.

This clonotype was counted ten times or more. V is TRBV7-9 and J is TRBJ2-3; 11 bases align to TRBD1. The CDR3 loop spans 17 amino acids. The V gene's germline CDR1 is SEHNR and CDR2 FQNEAQ (reference sequence). The junction had 10 bases not matched to a gene; V was cut back by 3 bases and J by 5 bases. The CDR3 DNA reads TGTGCCAGCAGCTTCGGACAGGGGGCCGGGGCAGAAGATACGCAGTATTTT. As protein: CASSFGQGAGAEDTQYF.

Ten or more counts support this clonotype. This rearrangement joins TRBV30 to TRBJ1-1, with D possibly being TRBD1 (6 bases). CDR1 and CDR2 from the germline V gene are GTSNPN and SVGIG (reference sequence). This CDR3 contains 13 residues. V dropped 8 bases and J dropped 3 bases, with 16 bases sitting between them. DNA of the CDR3: TGTGCCATGGCCAGGGGTCCCCACACTGAAGCTTTCTTT. The encoded protein is CAMARGPHTEAFF.

This clonotype was seen more than once but under ten times. In DNA, the CDR3 is TGCAGCGTAGGGAGAGGGTCCAACTATGGCTACACCTTC. This translates into CSVGRGSNYGYTF. The J gene is TRBJ1-2, the V gene TRBV29-1, with no clear D. V was pared by 6 bases and J by 2 bases, with 13 bases between. CDR1 and CDR2 (germline): SQVTM, ANQGSEA. This CDR3 has 13 amino acids. Filled out from reference TRBV29-1 and TRBJ1-2, the complete variable domain reads SAVISQKPSRDICQRGTSLTIQCQVDSQVTMMFWYRQQPGQSLTLIATANQGSEATYESGFVIDKFPISRPNLTFSTLTVSNMSPEDSSIYLCSVGRGSNYGYTFGSGTRLTVV.

There are many counts of this clonotype. The genes are TRBV12-3 or TRBV12-4 and TRBJ2-7, with unresolved D. The CDR3 has 13 residues. The germline V and J ends were trimmed by 3 bases and 2 bases, with 8 bases remaining between them. The CDR3 DNA follows: TGTGCCAGCAGTTTTAGGGTCGCCTACGAGCAGTACTTC. Protein: CASSFRVAYEQYF.

There are a few counts of this clonotype. The J gene is TRBJ2-1, the V gene TRBV10-3; 9 bases map to TRBD1. Unmatched junction bases numbered 10, after V lost 6 bases and J lost 7 bases. The CDR3 is 15 amino acids. From germline, CDR1 is ENHRY and CDR2 SYGVKD. The CDR3 DNA is TGTGCCATCAGGGAAGGACAGGGGTTAGGGAATGAGCAGTTCTTC. This encodes CAIREGQGLGNEQFF.

The table lists this clonotype with a few counts. This rearrangement joins TRBV20-1 to TRBJ2-7; 7 bases fit TRBD2. This CDR3 has 13 residues. The ends lost 4 bases at V and 3 bases at J; junction bases unmatched: 6. The germline V gene encodes CDR1 DFQATT and CDR2 SNEGSKA (reference sequence). CDR3 protein: CSAKSGLNYEQYF. The CDR3 DNA reads as TGCAGTGCTAAATCGGGACTAAACTACGAGCAGTACTTC.

The chain carries TRBV19 and TRBJ2-4; D remains unclear. CDR1 and CDR2 from the germline V gene are LNHDA and SQIVND (reference sequence). The CDR3 runs 16 residues. Trimming stripped 3 bases from V and 0 bases from J, with 12 bases between. The CDR3 region has the DNA TGTGCCAGTAGTATCAGTCACACCTTAGCCAAAAACATTCAGTACTTC. It specifies CASSISHTLAKNIQYF.

This clonotype was observed a handful of times. The rearrangement joins TRBV7-9 to TRBJ2-7; 10 positions agree with TRBD2. This CDR3 contains 15 residues. Germline CDR1 reads SEHNR; CDR2 reads FQNEAQ (reference sequence). V lost 5 bases, J lost 4 bases, and 8 bases stayed unmatched. DNA of the CDR3: TGTGCCAGCAGCCCTCGCACTAGCGGGAAATACGAGCAGTACTTC. Translating it yields CASSPRTSGKYEQYF.

This clonotype was recorded at least ten times. The chain has TRBV3-1 and TRBJ2-7; tentatively, D is TRBD1 (5 bases). Germline V gene sequence: CDR1 LGHDT, CDR2 YNNKEL (reference sequence). This CDR3 comprises 14 residues. Trimming removed 2 bases at V and 2 bases at J, with 10 bases between. The CDR3 DNA sequence: TGTGCCAGCAGCCAACAGGGAAGGGCCTACGAGCAGTACTTC. It codes for CASSQQGRAYEQYF.

The chain uses TRBV15 and TRBJ2-3; D possibly corresponds to TRBD2 (5 bases). The CDR3 is 15 amino acids. V was pared by 0 bases and J by 2 bases, with 9 bases between. The germline gives CDR1 LNHNV, CDR2 YYDKDF (reference sequence). The CDR3 loop is CATSRDPLATDTQYF. CDR3 in DNA: TGTGCCACCAGCAGAGATCCGCTAGCCACAGATACGCAGTATTTT.

This clonotype was found many times. CDR3 coding DNA: TGTGCCAGCAGCTTTGGAAGGGGGAGGAACAATGAGCAGTTCTTC. It encodes CASSFGRGRNNEQFF. The rearrangement links TRBV11-2 to TRBJ2-1, with D perhaps being TRBD1 or TRBD2 (6 bases each). The CDR3 spans 15 residues. The V gene's germline CDR1 is SGHAT and CDR2 FQNNGV. Between the trimmed V and J ends, which lost 3 bases and 5 bases, there was a span of 14 bases.